Below, 8 T cell receptor beta chains from the same sample are listed, as sequenced in a study of tumor and adjacent non-tumor tissue in lung cancer. RNA was extracted from bulk tissue without any cell sorting. A modified ARM-PCR protocol with three rounds of nested PCR amplified TCRbeta. TCRdb reprocessed the multiplex PCR reads via MiXCR and lists one record per CDR3 protein. The sample consists of 65,000 to 90,000 distinct CDR3 sequences, around 70% of them appearing once. Sequencing used lung tumor tissue. Receptors were obtained from a woman in her 70s with non-small cell lung cancer.

This sequence joins TRBV7-3 and TRBJ2-1; D unclear. V was clipped by 4 bases and J by 2 bases, with 15 bases between them. The CDR3 spans 16 residues. Germline V lookup: CDR1 SGHTA, CDR2 FQGTGA. CDR3 sequence: CASSSLGLTTYNEQFF. The CDR3 DNA reads as TGTGCCAGCAGCTCCCTGGGGTTGACCACCTACAATGAGCAGTTCTTC.

This clonotype has a count of ten or more. This sequence joins TRBV6-2 or TRBV6-3 and TRBJ2-1; perhaps TRBD2 as D (6 bases). Germline CDR1 reads MNHEY; CDR2 reads SVGEGT. V shed 5 bases and J shed 6 bases, with 20 bases lying between them. This CDR3 is built from 16 residues. The CDR3 DNA follows: TGTGCCAGCAGTCCACACGGAGCGGAGGGGTTCAATGAGCAGTTCTTC. Its protein product is CASSPHGAEGFNEQFF.

This clonotype was detected only a few times. The J gene is TRBJ2-1, the V gene TRBV12-3 or TRBV12-4; TRBD2 agrees at 7 bases. CDR3 size: 15 residues. J lost 0 bases, V lost 4 bases, and 3 bases had no gene match. CDR3 protein: CASSSSGASYNEQFF. In DNA, the CDR3 is TGTGCCAGCAGTTCCAGCGGGGCCTCCTACAATGAGCAGTTCTTC.

To note about this clonotype: The junction shows a germline mismatch at one end, possibly a read error. The rearrangement uses TRBV11-1 and TRBJ2-1, with TRBD1 matching over 10 bases. CDR1 and CDR2 from the germline V gene are SGHAT and FQDESV (reference sequence). The CDR3 is 14 amino acids. CDR3 sequence reads: CASSRDRGPYEQFF. The CDR3 coding sequence is TGTGCCAGCAGCAGAGACAGGGGGCCTTATGAGCAGTTCTTT. Variable domain in full (rest from reference TRBV11-1 and TRBJ2-1): EAEVAQSPRYKITEKSQAVAFWCDPISGHATLYWYRQILGQGPELLVQFQDESVVDDSQLPKDRFSAERLKGVDSTLKIQPAELGDSAMYLCASSRDRGPYEQFFGPGTRLTVL.

In the case of this clonotype: The germline gene is not matched at one end of the junction; a read error may be the cause. The chain is built from TRBV6-5 and TRBJ1-1, with 7 bases matching TRBD1. Germline loops: CDR1 MNHEY, CDR2 SVGAGI. The CDR3 length is 18 residues. The CDR3 sequence: CTSSYNGRAGGLNTEAFF. The CDR3 nucleotides read TGTACCAGCAGTTACAATGGCAGGGCAGGGGGTCTAAACACTGAAGCTTTCTTT.

This clonotype came up a few times. A much larger clonotype is one base distant, so this may be a read error. The chain carries TRBV4-1 and TRBJ1-4; D gene ambiguous. With 4 bases removed from V and 3 bases from J, the gap between germline ends came to 12 bases. This CDR3 spans 15 amino acids. Germline assignment: CDR1 MGHRA and CDR2 YSYEKL. CDR3 region: CASSLGTAANEKLFF. Here the CDR3 DNA reads TGCGCCAGCAGCCTAGGAACTGCAGCTAATGAAAAACTGTTTTTT.

On this clonotype itself: At one end, the junction sequence differs from germline, possibly due to a read error. The chain recombines TRBV2 with TRBJ2-7; maybe TRBD1 (5 bases). Germline V gene sequence: CDR1 SNHLY, CDR2 FYNNEI. This CDR3 has 14 residues. The chain's CDR3 is CAGSKRQNSYEQYF. The CDR3 DNA reads as TGTGCCGGCAGTAAAAGACAGAACTCCTACGAGCAGTACTTC.

Comment on this clonotype: A single base separates this from a much larger clone, so it may be a read error. The J gene is TRBJ2-7, the V gene TRBV11-2, with D perhaps assigned TRBD1 or TRBD2 (6 bases each). This CDR3 has 15 residues. In germline, CDR1 is SGHAT, CDR2 FQNNGV. This CDR3 reads CPSSSPRGGTYEQYF. CDR3 coding DNA: TGTCCCAGCAGCTCCCCCAGGGGAGGTACCTACGAGCAGTACTTC.